The following is a T cell receptor beta chain sequence with its context. This clone's antigen is unknown. No much larger clone is present one base from it, and per-base qualities are unavailable. The data were obtained in a study of long-term antiretroviral therapy in people with HIV (dated by TCRdb to 2022 to 2024). A note on the overall study: Collection of the earliest samples took place about a decade ahead of the 2015 WHO recommendation for immediate ART, at a time when ART was typically delayed until CD4 counts fell. Of the roughly 30 participants with HIV, about a dozen were female. No cross-contamination during QIAcube processing was shown when test extractions of a monoclonal T-cell line were performed alongside about 33 polyclonal samples. A total of 150 to 200 cryopreserved PBMC samples were contributed to the cohort by 30 adults with confirmed HIV infection, with samples collected serially over a mean of approximately six years (range 1-12). A retrospective serial study tested whether changes in peripheral blood TRB repertoire composition and diversity were associated with ART initiation and durable HIV suppression. The full study reports these points: Because pre-ART samples had limited cell numbers, unsorted PBMC were profiled rather than sorted CD4+ and CD8+ T cells. The samples span the years 2004 to 2017, and the ART regimens used at that time may not be as effective as current regimens. Owing to limited PBMC availability, only the TCR beta chain was sequenced, without alpha chain pairing. At every time point, the repertoire was dominated by expanded TRB clones first identified before ART initiation, although this dominance fluctuated and, in many PLHIV, declined after ART. Inferences about post-ART repertoire changes are limited because no data were available on ART adherence, viral resistance or therapy changes. Starting ART was linked to a significant rise in TRB diversity, yet even after long-term ART the diversity remained significantly lower than in transplant donor controls. CDR3 length ranges in HIV repertoires were narrower than in controls, and network structure suggested an antigen-experienced repertoire with only a slight naive shift after ART.

The immunoSEQ hsTCRB v3.0 assay was used at survey level resolution to sequence the TRB variable region. The target sequencing depth for TRB was 40,000-50,000 T-cell genomes per sample. An Illumina MiSeq with a v3 150-cycle kit was used to sequence the pooled TRB libraries. As for the authors' bioinformatics: Repertoire analysis was run in R within a reproducible Nextflow workflow that covered QC, data transformation and analysis. LymphoSeq2, an R package for exploring AIRR-Seq data, was used to implement custom analyses. After excluding a handful of samples that yielded fewer than 5000 total TRB sequences, under 200 HIV repertoires remained for analysis. Among the roughly 180 retained HIV repertoires, 55 to 60 were collected before ART initiation and some 130 after ART initiation. Each repertoire was downsampled to 5000 TRB nucleotide sequences, and summary statistics were averaged across 100 downsampling iterations. The analysis kept only TRB sequences whose CDR3 regions were at least seven amino acids long. A Shannon entropy-derived clonality score and the Gini coefficient were used to measure diversity. In the repertoire networks, any two of the top 5000 CDR3 amino acid sequences were linked whenever the two sequences differed by an edit distance of one. For TRB CDR3 amino acid sequences, antigen specificity groups and MHC restriction were predicted with GLIPH2. Known CMV, EBV, HIV or tissue antigen associations were flagged by matching CDR3 amino acid sequences against VDJdb and McPAS-TCR. Pre-ART, post-ART and control groups were compared with Wilcoxon signed-rank tests and Holm-Bonferroni correction. The clones in this table, taken by TCRdb from immuneACCESS, are in-frame only. Not every clone is retained; where verified, under half of the shortfall comes from an unresolved V gene, and the cause of the rest is unknown. For V, J and clone size, that table is used; D and trimming come from the DNA. This sample lists some 28,000 clones; 65% to 85% were detected once. Of the sample, more than 7.5% is held by the ten largest clones.

The CDR3 numbers 17 residues from cysteine through phenylalanine. The kept DNA is CDR3 alone, 51 bases in frame from the first base. V is clipped by 2 bases and J by 0 bases, and the sequence between their germline boundaries is 15 bases long. CDR1 is given as SGHVS and CDR2 as FQNEAQ, both from the germline V gene. Inclusion was restricted to participants for whom at least one PBMC sample before ART initiation and at least two post-ART samples were available. Treatment was received in the United States of America by all participants with HIV. Before DNA extraction, cryopreserved samples of 1-10 million PBMC were thawed and then washed. At the time of the earliest PBMC sample, participants with HIV were aged between about 23 and 55 years. Each participant contributed PBMC samples from 1-4 timepoints before ART initiation and 2-8 timepoints after ART initiation, with a median of 7 samples. For every participant, serial HIV viral load, CD4+ T-cell count, ART history and demographic data were obtained. Using a Qiagen kit on a QIAcube, genomic DNA was extracted from unsorted PBMC, with samples processed in batches of 12.

Recombination joined TRBV7-8 with TRBJ2-3, with the D segment identity uncertain. Source: unsorted PBMCs, taken 2.7 to 2.8 years after starting antiretroviral therapy. The receptor was derived from a man aged 25-40 years with HIV. The bases are TGTGCCAGCAGCTTACACCGGGCGGTACGGAGCACAGATACGCAGTATTTT. This yields the protein CASSLHRAVRSTDTQYF. The entire variable domain, with the stretches around the CDR3 drawn from the reference TRBV7-8 and TRBJ2-3 proteins, is GAGVSQSPRYKVAKRGQDVALRCDPISGHVSLFWYQQALGQGPEFLTYFQNEAQLDKSGLPSDRFFAERPEGSVSTLKIQRTQQEDSAVYLCASSLHRAVRSTDTQYFGPGTRLTVL.